What follows describes a single T cell receptor beta chain. Per the authors' pipeline: Reference gene primer amplification gave nucleated cell count estimates. The repertoire was sequenced with immunoSEQ multiplex PCR; TCRdb's copy has only in-frame clones and lacks some. The V and J calls and clone size were taken over from that table, and D and trimming were inferred from the DNA. The table includes 90,000 to 150,000 clones, around 80% detected once. CDR3 size: 16 residues. The junction had 7 bases not matched to a gene; V was cut back by 5 bases and J by 0 bases. The V gene's germline CDR1 is MDHEN and CDR2 SYDVKM. These data belong to a study of blood T cell repertoires in COVID-19. Study at large: Samples taken during acute and convalescent COVID-19 were collected in the United States, Italy and Spain. The cDNA or gDNA used as material had been derived from T cells, B-cell-depleted T cells, or PBMCs.

This receptor was obtained from an elderly woman with acute or convalescent COVID-19. V gene TRBV28 combines with J gene TRBJ2-1, with TRBD2 identical over 7 bases. The sequenced sample consisted of peripheral blood. This chain's CDR3 is CASSLGGDSSYNEQFF. In nucleotides, the CDR3 is TGTGCCAGCAGTCTGGGGGGGGACTCCTCCTACAATGAGCAGTTCTTC.